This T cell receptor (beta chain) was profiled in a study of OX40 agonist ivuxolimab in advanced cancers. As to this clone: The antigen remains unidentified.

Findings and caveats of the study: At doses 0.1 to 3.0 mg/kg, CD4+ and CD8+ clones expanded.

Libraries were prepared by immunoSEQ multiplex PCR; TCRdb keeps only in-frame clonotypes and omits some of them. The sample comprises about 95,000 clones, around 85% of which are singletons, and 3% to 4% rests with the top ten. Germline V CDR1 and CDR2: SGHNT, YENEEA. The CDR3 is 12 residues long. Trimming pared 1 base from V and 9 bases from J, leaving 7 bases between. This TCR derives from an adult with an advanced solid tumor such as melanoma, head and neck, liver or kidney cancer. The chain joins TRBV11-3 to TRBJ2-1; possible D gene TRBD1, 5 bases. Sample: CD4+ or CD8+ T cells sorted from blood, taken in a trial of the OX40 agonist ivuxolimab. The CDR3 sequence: CASSLVGAEQFF. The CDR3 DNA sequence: TGTGCCAGCAGCTTAGTTGGGGCTGAGCAGTTCTTC.